The next 22 T cell receptor beta chains were all read from a single sample in a study of T cells in tuberculosis. Only in-frame clones appear in the TCRdb table, and some are missing; sequencing was by immunoSEQ multiplex PCR. This sample has 9,500 to 12,000 clones; around 94% occur once, and the top ten carry under 15%. The sequencing input was PBMCs. The receptor set was obtained from an adult with tuberculosis.

The chain recombines TRBV6-5 with TRBJ2-2; 11 bases line up with TRBD1. The V and J ends lost 5 bases and 5 bases, in that order; junction bases with no gene match: 1. The length of the CDR3 is 14 residues. Germline V gives CDR1 MNHEY, CDR2 SVGAGI. The CDR3 DNA sequence: TGTGCCAGCAGTGGGACAGGGGGGACCGGGGAGCTGTTTTTT. This sequence encodes CASSGTGGTGELFF.

The chain uses TRBV5-1 and TRBJ1-4; 10 bases align to TRBD1. From germline, CDR1 is SGHRS and CDR2 YFSETQ. V lost 4 bases to trimming and J lost 6 bases; unmatched junction nucleotides: 6. This CDR3 region has 15 residues. The CDR3 protein is CASSTGQGHDEKLFF. The CDR3, as DNA: TGCGCCAGCAGCACGGGACAGGGGCACGATGAAAAACTGTTTTTT.

The genes are TRBV9 and TRBJ2-3; perhaps TRBD2 as D (6 bases). Germline V lookup: CDR1 SGDLS, CDR2 YYNGEE. This CDR3 has 14 amino acids. Trimming took 4 bases from V and 9 from J, leaving 18 bases between them. The CDR3 sequence is CASSPRAGGGTQYF. The DNA of the CDR3 is TGTGCCAGCAGCCCCCGAGCGGGTGGGGGGACGCAGTATTTT.

The V and J genes are TRBV30 and TRBJ1-5, with 7 positions matching TRBD1. V shed 5 bases, J shed 3 bases, and the junction held 4 bases outside the gene matches. This CDR3 spans 13 amino acids. The germline V gene encodes CDR1 GTSNPN and CDR2 SVGIG (reference sequence). Here the CDR3 reads CAWAGQNNQPQHF. The CDR3, as DNA: TGTGCCTGGGCGGGACAGAACAATCAGCCCCAGCATTTT.

This chain joins TRBV5-1 and TRBJ2-5; 10 bases line up with TRBD1. CDR3 length: 15 residues. After removal of 9 bases from V and 5 bases from J, the junction contained 13 bases not matched to a gene. Germline CDR1 SGHRS, CDR2 YFSETQ. CDR3 loop: CATSHGQGVGETQYF. Here the CDR3 DNA reads TGCGCCACCTCGCATGGACAGGGGGTAGGGGAGACCCAGTACTTC.

V is TRBV7-9 and J is TRBJ2-3; weak D call: TRBD2 (5 bases). The CDR3 spans 14 residues. In germline, CDR1 is SEHNR, CDR2 FQNEAQ (reference sequence). Trimming took off 5 bases at V and 4 bases at J, with 13 bases between the two ends. The CDR3 DNA reads as TGTGCCAGCAGCCCGCCGGGAACGGCAGATACGCAGTATTTT. Translating it yields CASSPPGTADTQYF.

V and J are TRBV7-8 and TRBJ2-1; 10 bases fit TRBD1. From germline, CDR1 is SGHVS and CDR2 FQNEAQ. V shed 2 bases and J 4 bases; nucleotides not matched to a gene: 17. The CDR3 totals 20 residues. The CDR3 DNA reads as TGTGCCAGCAGCTTATACTGGTTAAACAACCGGGACAGGGGTTACAATGAGCAGTTCTTC. It yields the protein CASSLYWLNNRDRGYNEQFF.

V is TRBV2 and J is TRBJ2-4; 16 nucleotides match TRBD2. Per germline, CDR1 SNHLY and CDR2 FYNNEI. Germline trimming cut 8 bases from V and 5 bases from J; bases unmatched to any gene: 12. The CDR3 has 18 amino acids. The CDR3 reads CASEGLAGGPRLQNIQYF. The CDR3 DNA follows: TGTGCCAGCGAGGGACTAGCGGGGGGGCCGCGGTTACAAAACATTCAGTACTTC. Using reference TRBV2 and TRBJ2-4 for the parts outside the CDR3, the full variable domain is EPEVTQTPSHQVTQMGQEVILRCVPISNHLYFYWYRQILGQKVEFLVSFYNNEISEKSEIFDDQFSVERPDGSNFTLKIRSTKLEDSAMYFCASEGLAGGPRLQNIQYFGAGTRLSVL.

This CDR3 is CASSQVLQGYEQYF. For the CDR3, the DNA is TGTGCCAGCAGCCAAGTGTTACAGGGCTACGAGCAGTACTTC. The J gene is TRBJ2-7, the V gene TRBV14, with D perhaps TRBD1 (6 bases). Per the germline V gene, CDR1 is SGHDN and CDR2 is FVKESK. CDR3 length equals 14 residues. V was trimmed by 1 base and J by 3 bases, leaving 10 bases between them.

The rearrangement joins TRBV2 to TRBJ2-6; TRBD2 aligns across 8 bases. V lost 4 bases and J lost 0; bases outside the gene matches: 14. Germline CDR1 SNHLY, CDR2 FYNNEI. The CDR3 contains 20 residues. The CDR3 DNA follows: TGTGCCAGCAGTGGATTGGGGGACGGGAGGGCCGTCTCTGGGGCCAACGTCCTGACTTTC. As protein: CASSGLGDGRAVSGANVLTF.

The chain recombines TRBV6-6 with TRBJ2-4, with D possibly matching TRBD2 (6 bases). The CDR3 is 16 amino acids. Trimming removed 4 bases from V and 4 bases from J, with 17 bases in between. Per the germline V gene, CDR1 is MNHNY and CDR2 is SVGAGI (reference sequence). The CDR3 DNA sequence: TGTGCCAGCAGTTCCCTGGGGGGTACTTCAAAAAACATTCAGTACTTC. Its translation is CASSSLGGTSKNIQYF.

The DNA of the CDR3 is TGCAGAACAGGGGGCGACGGCTACACCTTC. This translates into CRTGGDGYTF. J is TRBJ1-2 and V is TRBV20-1, with 9 positions matching TRBD1. The length of the CDR3 is 10 residues. CDR1 and CDR2 from the germline V gene are DFQATT and SNEGSKA (reference sequence).

The V call is TRBV6-4, the J call TRBJ2-7; 12 bases are a match to TRBD2. After removal of 6 bases from V and 3 bases from J, the junction contained 6 bases not matched to a gene. The CDR3 covers 15 residues. In germline, CDR1 is MRHNA, CDR2 SNTAGT. This chain's CDR3 is CASSQGLAGIYEQYF. The CDR3, as DNA: TGTGCCAGCAGCCAGGGACTAGCGGGCATCTACGAGCAGTACTTC.

The genes are TRBV6-5 and TRBJ1-6, with TRBD1 identical over 10 bases. V lost 5 bases and J lost 10; bases outside the gene matches: 5. This CDR3 has 14 residues. CDR1 is MNHEY and CDR2 is SVGAGI in the germline V gene. The CDR3 is CASSPGTGVSPLHF. The CDR3 nucleotides are TGTGCCAGCAGTCCCGGGACAGGGGTATCACCCCTCCACTTT.

This clone was recorded only once. This rearrangement joins TRBV20-1 to TRBJ2-7; D remains ambiguous. The CDR3 has 11 residues. Germline assignment: CDR1 DFQATT and CDR2 SNEGSKA (reference sequence). Trimming pared 3 bases from V and 6 bases from J, leaving 9 bases between. The CDR3 region is CSASSLSEQYF. CDR3 DNA: TGCAGTGCTAGTAGCCTCTCCGAGCAGTACTTC.

V gene TRBV6-6 combines with J gene TRBJ1-2, with 7 bases identical to TRBD1. The germline V gene encodes CDR1 MNHNY and CDR2 SVGAGI (reference sequence). This CDR3 contains 16 residues. V trimming: 3 bases; J trimming: 4 bases; junction bases outside the gene matches: 11. The CDR3 here is CASSYSGGQDGYGYTF. CDR3 sequence (DNA): TGTGCCAGCAGTTATAGTGGAGGACAGGACGGCTATGGCTACACCTTC.

This clone has only one observation. The gene calls are TRBV5-1 and TRBJ2-4, with D tentatively TRBD2 (6 bases). CDR1 is SGHRS and CDR2 is YFSETQ in the germline V gene. The V end was cut by 1 base, the J end by 9 bases, with 20 bases between. The CDR3 contains 16 residues. The CDR3 here is CASSLTLSTLGGIQYF. The CDR3 DNA reads TGCGCCAGCAGCTTGACCCTATCGACGCTGGGGGGCATTCAGTACTTC.

The rearrangement uses TRBV6-1 and TRBJ1-2; no definite D call. In germline, CDR1 is MNHNS, CDR2 SASEGT. There are 13 residues in the CDR3. With 3 bases removed from V and 5 bases from J, the gap between germline ends came to 10 bases. The CDR3 is CASSENRSYGYTF. In DNA, the CDR3 is TGTGCCAGCAGTGAGAACAGATCGTATGGCTACACCTTC.

V usage is TRBV5-1 and J usage is TRBJ2-7; D unresolved. V lost 0 bases and J lost 3, with 16 bases in between. There are 16 residues in the CDR3. The germline CDR1 and CDR2 sequences are SGHRS and YFSETQ. CDR3 loop: CASSLAGELSGYEQYF. The DNA for the CDR3 is TGCGCCAGCAGCTTGGCTGGTGAATTGAGTGGCTACGAGCAGTACTTC.

The genes are TRBV16 and TRBJ1-2; D perhaps matches TRBD1 (6 bases). The length of the CDR3 is 16 residues. Trimming took 3 bases from V and 0 from J, leaving 14 bases between them. Germline CDR1 is KGHSY and CDR2 is FQNENV. DNA for the CDR3: TGTGCCAGCAGCCAGTTAGACAGGCGGACTAACTATGGCTACACCTTC. The encoded protein is CASSQLDRRTNYGYTF.

The CDR3 bases are TGTGCCAGCAGACTGACCGGGACAGGGAATTCACCCCTCCACTTT. Translated: CASRLTGTGNSPLHF. This rearrangement joins TRBV6-5 to TRBJ1-6; 9 bases match TRBD1. The CDR3 is made up of 15 amino acids. The germline CDR1 and CDR2 sequences are MNHEY and SVGAGI. Trimming at V came to 6 bases and at J to 7 bases, leaving 7 bases not matched to a gene.

The CDR3 bases are TGTGCCAGCAGCCCGACCAGAACAGGGAGCGAGCAGTACTTC. Translation: CASSPTRTGSEQYF. The rearrangement links TRBV7-9 to TRBJ2-7; maybe TRBD1 (6 bases). The length of the CDR3 is 14 residues. Germline loops: CDR1 SEHNR, CDR2 FQNEAQ (reference sequence). Deletions cut 5 bases from V and 6 bases from J, with 17 bases between.